Listed here are 30 T cell receptor beta chains from one sample, sequenced in a study of shared clonotypes between healthy human individuals. Here immunoSEQ multiplex PCR was the method, and the copy in TCRdb shows in-frame clones only, minus some. The data contain some 2,000,000 clones, over 85% of them seen just once; the ten biggest clones take up roughly 1%. Terminally differentiated effector memory CD45RA+ cells were excluded by CCR7 positive selection of CD45RO-negative cells. Input material: naive CD8+ T cells sorted from blood. Every receptor here comes from a man aged 18-30 years in good health.

The chain is built from TRBV4-1 and TRBJ1-5, with a possible D match to TRBD1 (5 bases). Germline CDR1 and CDR2: MGHRA and YSYEKL. The CDR3 extends over 16 amino acids. Trimming stripped 5 bases from V and 5 bases from J, with 19 bases between. This chain's CDR3 is CASSGVFRDGDQPQHF. The CDR3 DNA is TGCGCCAGCAGCGGTGTCTTCCGGGACGGCGATCAGCCCCAGCATTTT.

This chain links TRBV9 with TRBJ2-1; no clear D. V lost 7 bases, J lost 10 bases, and 12 bases lay in between. Germline CDR1 reads SGDLS; CDR2 reads YYNGEE. The CDR3 loop spans 11 amino acids. CDR3 DNA: TGTGCCAGCGAACGGTCTGGCGAGCAGTTCTTC. It yields the protein CASERSGEQFF.

The J gene is TRBJ2-1, the V gene TRBV11-2; no clear D gene. The germline V gene has CDR1 SGHAT and CDR2 FQNNGV. The V and J ends lost 1 base and 2 bases respectively, with 12 bases between them. This CDR3 has 16 residues. CDR3 amino acids: CASSLVPEFTYNEQFF. CDR3 sequence (DNA): TGTGCCAGCAGCTTAGTCCCAGAATTTACCTACAATGAGCAGTTCTTC. Drawing the rest from reference TRBV11-2 and TRBJ2-1, the complete variable domain is EAGVAQSPRYKIIEKRQSVAFWCNPISGHATLYWYQQILGQGPKLLIQFQNNGVVDDSQLPKDRFSAERLKGVDSTLKIQPAKLEDSAVYLCASSLVPEFTYNEQFFGPGTRLTVL.

About this clone itself: The same CDR3 also results from other DNA sequences found in this sample. V gene TRBV19 combines with J gene TRBJ2-7; 8 nucleotides align to TRBD1. The CDR3 covers 13 residues. Germline lookup yields CDR1 LNHDA and CDR2 SQIVND (reference sequence). V was clipped by 5 bases and J by 4 bases; unmatched bases: 4. The CDR3 spells CASSFGQGYEQYF. The DNA of the CDR3 is TGTGCCAGTAGTTTCGGACAGGGTTACGAGCAGTACTTC. The complete variable domain, with remaining parts taken from reference TRBV19 and TRBJ2-7, reads DGGITQSPKYLFRKEGQNVTLSCEQNLNHDAMYWYRQDPGQGLRLIYYSQIVNDFQKGDIAEGYSVSREKKESFPLTVTSAQKNPTAFYLCASSFGQGYEQYFGPGTRLTVT.

Details on this clone: The sample holds other DNA sequences that translate to the same CDR3. V and J are TRBV27 and TRBJ2-7; perhaps TRBD1 as D (5 bases). The germline V gene has CDR1 MNHEY and CDR2 SMNVEV (reference sequence). Deletions cut 3 bases from V and 0 bases from J, with 12 bases between. The CDR3 loop spans 15 amino acids. The CDR3 loop is CASSFLGQGSYEQYF. CDR3 coding DNA: TGTGCCAGCAGTTTCCTCGGGCAGGGCTCCTACGAGCAGTACTTC.

This chain connects TRBV19 to TRBJ2-3; D unresolved. Germline CDR1 LNHDA, CDR2 SQIVND (reference sequence). V lost 5 bases to trimming and J lost 7 bases, with 16 bases between them. This CDR3 has 14 residues. In DNA, the CDR3 is TGTGCCAGTAGTCCCGCCCCAGTGGGGTATACGCAGTATTTT. This codes for CASSPAPVGYTQYF.

The chain couples TRBV27 to TRBJ1-1, with TRBD1 identical over 9 bases. V shed 6 bases, J shed 2 bases, and the junction held 7 bases outside the gene matches. Per the germline V gene, CDR1 is MNHEY and CDR2 is SMNVEV (reference sequence). This CDR3 has 15 amino acids. The CDR3, as DNA: TGTGCCAGCAGCTTCCGGACAGGGGCAAACACTGAAGCTTTCTTT. Encoded protein: CASSFRTGANTEAFF.

V and J are TRBV30 and TRBJ1-5, with a possible D match to TRBD1 (5 bases). The CDR3 totals 14 residues. Germline assignment: CDR1 GTSNPN and CDR2 SVGIG (reference sequence). Trimming took off 3 bases at V and 6 bases at J, with 15 bases between the two ends. The CDR3 nucleotides are TGTGCCTGGAGCCTCCCGGGACCCGGTCAGCCCCAGCATTTT. Translated: CAWSLPGPGQPQHF.

V gene TRBV4-3 combines with J gene TRBJ1-6; possibly TRBD1 for D (6 bases). CDR1 and CDR2 from the germline V gene are LGHNA and YSLEER. CDR3 length equals 19 residues. With 1 base removed from V and 7 bases from J, the gap between germline ends came to 23 bases. The CDR3 is CASSQAIWEGDTSNSPLHF. CDR3 nucleotide sequence: TGCGCCAGCAGCCAAGCTATATGGGAGGGGGACACTTCCAATTCACCCCTCCACTTT.

This clone was recorded once. V gene TRBV5-4 combines with J gene TRBJ2-1; 9 nucleotides align to TRBD2. Germline V gene sequence: CDR1 SGHNT, CDR2 YYREEE (reference sequence). CDR3 length: 15 amino acids. Germline trimming cut 0 bases from V and 8 bases from J; bases unmatched to any gene: 6. The CDR3, as DNA: TGTGCCAGCAGCTTGGGTGGCGGGGGGGCATATGAGCAGTTCTTC. This encodes CASSLGGGGAYEQFF.

CDR3 nucleotide sequence: TGTGCCAGCAGTGCTATTTTCCCCTACAATGAGCAGTTCTTC. It specifies CASSAIFPYNEQFF. The rearrangement joins TRBV25-1 to TRBJ2-1; no definite D call. Trimming took off 4 bases at V and 2 bases at J, with 9 bases between the two ends. CDR1 is MGHDK and CDR2 is SYGVNS in the germline V gene. This CDR3 region has 14 residues.

This clone was seen once. The rearrangement uses TRBV19 and TRBJ2-1, with D possibly being TRBD1 (5 bases). Deletions cut 1 base from V and 3 bases from J, with 10 bases between. This CDR3 contains 15 residues. CDR1 is LNHDA and CDR2 is SQIVND in the germline V gene (reference sequence). The CDR3 protein is CASSIAGSGYNEQFF. CDR3 sequence (DNA): TGTGCCAGTAGTATAGCAGGGTCGGGCTACAATGAGCAGTTCTTC.

This clone was observed once. The genes are TRBV30 and TRBJ1-3; D call uncertain. Trimming left V 1 base short and J 4 bases short, with 5 bases between. Germline CDR1 reads GTSNPN; CDR2 reads SVGIG (reference sequence). The CDR3 contains 12 residues. The CDR3 spells CAWSALGNTIYF. The CDR3 nucleotides read TGTGCCTGGAGTGCATTGGGAAACACCATATATTTT.

The V call is TRBV6-5, the J call TRBJ1-2; 10 bases are a match to TRBD1. The CDR3 extends over 13 amino acids. Germline loops: CDR1 MNHEY, CDR2 SVGAGI. With V trimmed by 6 bases and J by 12 bases, 10 bases remained unmatched. The CDR3 reads CASSPGQGPPNTF. The CDR3 DNA follows: TGTGCCAGCAGCCCGGGACAGGGGCCCCCGAACACCTTC.

The chain's CDR3 is CASSTTDSFNQPQHF. The CDR3 DNA is TGTGCCAGTAGTACGACTGACAGTTTCAATCAGCCCCAGCATTTT. The chain couples TRBV19 to TRBJ1-5; D is perhaps TRBD1 (5 bases). V lost 4 bases and J lost 3, with 13 bases in between. Per germline, CDR1 LNHDA and CDR2 SQIVND (reference sequence). The CDR3 spans 15 residues.

As DNA, the CDR3 is TGTGCCAGCAGTGAAATCGGGGGTCAAGGCTACACCTTC. Translation: CASSEIGGQGYTF. V is TRBV2 and J is TRBJ1-2, with D possibly matching TRBD1 (5 bases). The germline V gene encodes CDR1 SNHLY and CDR2 FYNNEI. The V end lost 2 bases, the J end lost 8 bases, and 12 bases lay between the germline ends. This CDR3 comprises 13 residues.

The rearrangement uses TRBV7-9 and TRBJ1-1; D remains ambiguous. This CDR3 has 16 amino acids. Germline-derived CDR1 and CDR2 are SEHNR and FQNEAQ (reference sequence). Trimming removed 5 bases at V and 4 bases at J, with 20 bases between. CDR3 DNA sequence: TGTGCCAGCAGCCCCCAAGTCTGGCCTGGTTCCACTGAAGCTTTCTTT. Encoded protein: CASSPQVWPGSTEAFF.

The CDR3 DNA is TGTGCCAGCAGTTATAACCCAAGTCTTTATGGCTACACCTTC. Amino acids: CASSYNPSLYGYTF. V gene TRBV6-5 combines with J gene TRBJ1-2; D is uncertain. Trimming took off 3 bases at V and 5 bases at J, with 13 bases between the two ends. The CDR3 contains 14 residues. Germline CDR1 reads MNHEY; CDR2 reads SVGAGI.

The chain uses TRBV28 and TRBJ2-7; 8 bases fit TRBD2. Per the germline V gene, CDR1 is MDHEN and CDR2 is SYDVKM. The CDR3 contains 15 residues. J gave up 7 bases and V 2 bases, and 10 bases lay outside the gene matches. The DNA for the CDR3 is TGTGCCAGCAGTTTACCCGGGGGGGCCTGGTATGAGCAGTACTTC. Translated, it gives CASSLPGGAWYEQYF.

The chain has TRBV19 and TRBJ1-5, with D maybe TRBD1 (6 bases). V gave up 3 bases and J gave up 5 bases, with 14 bases separating them. CDR3 length: 15 residues. CDR1 and CDR2 from the germline V gene are LNHDA and SQIVND (reference sequence). The CDR3: CASSMWDIGDQPQHF. In nucleotides, the CDR3 is TGTGCCAGTAGTATGTGGGACATTGGGGATCAGCCCCAGCATTTT.

The CDR3 here is CASSPSSGTNEKLFF. CDR3 DNA sequence: TGTGCCAGCAGCCCTTCCTCAGGGACAAATGAAAAACTGTTTTTT. The J gene is TRBJ1-4, the V gene TRBV7-9, with D possibly matching TRBD1 (6 bases). The CDR3 runs 15 residues. Germline CDR1 reads SEHNR; CDR2 reads FQNEAQ (reference sequence). The V and J ends lost 5 bases and 5 bases respectively, with 15 bases between them.

The rearrangement joins TRBV5-1 to TRBJ1-1, with 9 bases identical to TRBD1. Germline loops: CDR1 SGHRS, CDR2 YFSETQ. V was pared by 1 base and J by 3 bases, with 7 bases of the junction left unmatched. The CDR3 spans 16 residues. This CDR3 is CASSLLGTGWDTEAFF. For the CDR3, the DNA is TGCGCCAGCAGCTTGCTAGGGACAGGGTGGGACACTGAAGCTTTCTTT.

The CDR3 DNA sequence: TGTGCCAGCAGCTTAGTTGTAGGGAACACCGGGGAGCTGTTTTTT. The encoded protein is CASSLVVGNTGELFF. The V and J genes are TRBV11-2 and TRBJ2-2; D gene uncertain. There are 15 residues in the CDR3. Germline V gene lookup returns CDR1 SGHAT and CDR2 FQNNGV. With 1 base removed from V and 1 base from J, the gap between germline ends came to 7 bases.

The J gene is TRBJ1-3, the V gene TRBV13; unclear D gene. CDR1 is PRHDT and CDR2 is FYEKMQ in the germline V gene (reference sequence). The CDR3 extends over 15 amino acids. The V and J ends lost 7 bases and 8 bases respectively, with 21 bases between them. The CDR3 sequence is CASTVRRGVTDTIYF. The DNA for the CDR3 is TGTGCCAGCACCGTTAGGCGGGGTGTCACGGACACCATATATTTT.

The V gene is TRBV5-6, the J gene TRBJ1-4; D might be TRBD1 (5 bases). The CDR3 has 16 amino acids. V gave up 0 bases and J gave up 1 base, with 10 bases separating them. Germline CDR1 SGHDT, CDR2 YYEEEE. The CDR3: CASSLVGAVTNEKLFF. In DNA form, the CDR3 reads TGTGCCAGCAGCTTGGTTGGGGCAGTAACTAATGAAAAACTGTTTTTT.

A few counts support this clone. This rearrangement joins TRBV5-4 to TRBJ1-2; D uncertain. Trimming stripped 4 bases from V and 6 bases from J, with 10 bases between. The CDR3 consists of 12 residues. Germline CDR1 reads SGHNT; CDR2 reads YYREEE (reference sequence). In nucleotides, the CDR3 is TGTGCCAGCAGCCCCGGTGCGGATGGCTACACCTTC. Protein sequence: CASSPGADGYTF.

The CDR3 DNA is TGCGCCAGCAGCCAAGGGGAGGGGGGCAAGAGCGAAAAACTGTTTTTT. This codes for CASSQGEGGKSEKLFF. V usage is TRBV4-1 and J usage is TRBJ1-4, with D perhaps matching TRBD1 (6 bases). This CDR3 has 16 residues. Trimming took off 1 base at V and 8 bases at J, with 17 bases between the two ends. Germline values: CDR1 MGHRA, CDR2 YSYEKL.

For this clone: This specimen includes other DNA sequences encoding the same CDR3. V gene TRBV7-6 combines with J gene TRBJ1-1; D is unclear. Trimming removed 0 bases at V and 1 base at J, with 6 bases between. Looked up from germline, CDR1 is SGHVS and CDR2 is FNYEAQ. The CDR3 extends over 14 amino acids. CDR3: CASSLAGGNTEAFF. The CDR3 DNA reads TGTGCCAGCAGCTTAGCGGGTGGGAACACTGAAGCTTTCTTT.

This chain connects TRBV4-3 to TRBJ2-7, with D unresolved. Trimming took 0 bases from V and 0 from J, leaving 6 bases between them. The CDR3 extends over 14 amino acids. CDR1 is LGHNA, CDR2 YSLEER, per germline. The CDR3, as DNA: TGCGCCAGCAGCCAAGATCAGAGCTCCTACGAGCAGTACTTC. Its translation: CASSQDQSSYEQYF.

The rearrangement joins TRBV27 to TRBJ2-7, with D uncertain. Germline V gene sequence: CDR1 MNHEY, CDR2 SMNVEV (reference sequence). V was clipped by 6 bases and J by 1 base, with 19 bases between them. The CDR3 is made up of 16 amino acids. CDR3 loop: CASSPEGPLGSYEQYF. As DNA, the CDR3 is TGTGCCAGCAGCCCCGAAGGACCCCTGGGATCCTACGAGCAGTACTTC.